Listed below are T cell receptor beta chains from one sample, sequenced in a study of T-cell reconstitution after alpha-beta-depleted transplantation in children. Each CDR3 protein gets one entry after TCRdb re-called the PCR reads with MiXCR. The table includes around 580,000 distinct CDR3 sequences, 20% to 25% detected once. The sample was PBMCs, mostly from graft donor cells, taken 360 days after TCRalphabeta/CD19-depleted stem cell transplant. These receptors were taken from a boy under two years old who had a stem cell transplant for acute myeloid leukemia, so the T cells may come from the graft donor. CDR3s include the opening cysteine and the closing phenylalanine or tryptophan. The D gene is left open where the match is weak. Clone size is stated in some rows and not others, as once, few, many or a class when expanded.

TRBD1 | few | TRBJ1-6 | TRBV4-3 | TGCGCCAGCAGCCAAGAGGGACAGGGGGCGGGTAATTCACCCCTCCACTTT | CASSQEGQGAGNSPLHF
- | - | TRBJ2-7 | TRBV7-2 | TGTGCCAGCAGCTTAGGGGCGATAGCCTTCTACGAGCAGTACTTC | CASSLGAIAFYEQYF
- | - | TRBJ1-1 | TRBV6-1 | TGTGCCAGCAAACCTAAGGAGGGGCGGACTGAAGCTTTCTTT | CASKPKEGRTEAFF
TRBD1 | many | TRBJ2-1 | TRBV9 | TGTGCCAGCAGCGTAGTGGGGACAGGAACCAATGAGCAGTTCTTC | CASSVVGTGTNEQFF
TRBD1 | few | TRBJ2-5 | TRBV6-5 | TGTGCCAGCAGTTACCGCAACCGGGACAGGGGGAAGACCCAGTACTTC | CASSYRNRDRGKTQYF
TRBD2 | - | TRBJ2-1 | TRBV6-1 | TGTGCCAGCAGCCTATCTAGCGGGGGGGCTCCGTACAATGAGCAGTTCTTC | CASSLSSGGAPYNEQFF
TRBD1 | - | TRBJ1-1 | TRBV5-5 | TGTGCCAGCAGCTTGGTAGGGACAGGGTTGGCCGGAGGAGCTTTCTTT | CASSLVGTGLAGGAFF
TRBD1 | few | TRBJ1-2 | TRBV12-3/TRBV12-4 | TGTGCCAGCAGCCCGAAGAACGGACAGGGTGGATATGGCTACACCTTC | CASSPKNGQGGYGYTF
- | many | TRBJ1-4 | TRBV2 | TGTGCCAGCGGGCCGTCTGAAGAAAAACTGTTTTTT | CASGPSEEKLFF
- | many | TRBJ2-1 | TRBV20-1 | TGCAGTGCTAGAGGAGACAGTCACAATGAGCAGTTCTTC | CSARGDSHNEQFF
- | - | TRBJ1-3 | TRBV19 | TGTGCCAGTAGCAGGTTGAGACAGTCTGGAAACACCATATATTTT | CASSRLRQSGNTIYF
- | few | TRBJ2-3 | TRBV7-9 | TGTGCCAGCAGCTGGTACGGCGGGGTCATGACAGATACGCAGTATTTT | CASSWYGGVMTDTQYF
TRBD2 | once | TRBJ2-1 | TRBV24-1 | TGTGCCACCAGTGATCCAGCGACTAGCGGAAACAATGAGCAGTTCTTC | CATSDPATSGNNEQFF
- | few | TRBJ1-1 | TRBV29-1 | TGCAGCGTTGAATTGTGGGGAAACCCTGAAGCTTTCTTT | CSVELWGNPEAFF
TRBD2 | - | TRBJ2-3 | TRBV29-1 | TGCAGCGTTGAAGATCGCCTTAAACCGGGACTAGGAGGGGTGGATACGCAGTATTTT | CSVEDRLKPGLGGVDTQYF